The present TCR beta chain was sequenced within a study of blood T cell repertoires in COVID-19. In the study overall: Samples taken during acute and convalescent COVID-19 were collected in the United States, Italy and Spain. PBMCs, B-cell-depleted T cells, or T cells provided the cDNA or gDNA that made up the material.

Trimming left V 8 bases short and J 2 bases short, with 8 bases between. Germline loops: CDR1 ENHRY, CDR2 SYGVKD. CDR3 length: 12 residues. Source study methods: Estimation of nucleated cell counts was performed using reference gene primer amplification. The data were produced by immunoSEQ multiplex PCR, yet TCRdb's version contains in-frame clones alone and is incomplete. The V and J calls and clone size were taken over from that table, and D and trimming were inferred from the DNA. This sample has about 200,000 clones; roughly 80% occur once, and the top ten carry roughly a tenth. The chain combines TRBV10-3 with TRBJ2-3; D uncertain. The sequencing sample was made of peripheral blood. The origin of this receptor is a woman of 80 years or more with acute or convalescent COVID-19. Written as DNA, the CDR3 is TGTGCCATCGGTCACAACACAGATACGCAGTATTTT. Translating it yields CAIGHNTDTQYF.